This T cell receptor beta chain was documented in a study of vaccination and CD4 T cells after COVID-19. Study-level background: The convalescent population consisted of six males and four females, two of whom were of Hispanic ethnicity.

This clonotype has more than one count but fewer than ten. Its antigen is as yet unknown. Sequencing of the DNA from cultured CD4+ T cells was carried out with the Oncomine TCR Beta short-read assay. TCRdb ran MiXCR on the PCR reads and lists one entry per CDR3 protein. Of 13,000 to 15,000 distinct CDR3 sequences detected, roughly 29% appear once; the ten largest clones hold less than 25%. Treatment specified: roughly 10-day PBMC culture with coronavirus spike peptide pools or control peptides (ViraFEST assay). Germline CDR1 is MNHNS and CDR2 is SASEGT. V dropped 5 bases and J dropped 1 base, with 12 bases sitting between them. The CDR3 runs to 14 residues.

V is TRBV6-1 and J is TRBJ2-7, with D perhaps TRBD1 (6 bases). What was sequenced was cultured CD4+ T cells from blood. This TCR was recovered from a human donor with COVID-19. As DNA, the CDR3 is TGTGCCAGCAGTCGACAGGCAGGATCCTACGAGCAGTACTTC. This sequence encodes CASSRQAGSYEQYF.